Below are 14 T cell receptor beta chains sequenced from a single sample in a study of blood T cell repertoires in COVID-19. TCRdb's table, derived via immunoSEQ multiplex PCR, lists solely in-frame clones and lacks some. The table lists fewer than 250,000 clones, roughly 83% of them singletons. Source material: peripheral blood. The origin of the receptors is a woman in her 70s with active or convalescent COVID-19.

The chain couples TRBV19 to TRBJ1-5, with D uncertain. The CDR3 totals 13 residues. Germline CDR1 LNHDA, CDR2 SQIVND (reference sequence). The V gene lost 5 bases and the J gene lost 4 bases, with 9 bases spanning the gap. CDR3 sequence reads: CASSSQINQPQHF. The CDR3 nucleotides are TGTGCCAGTAGTTCCCAGATAAATCAGCCCCAGCATTTT.

The chain links TRBV30 to TRBJ2-1; D uncertain. Trimming cost V 2 bases and J 0 bases, with 8 bases left between them. Germline values: CDR1 GTSNPN, CDR2 SVGIG (reference sequence). The CDR3 loop spans 14 amino acids. The CDR3 protein is CAWSKKSSYNEQFF. The CDR3, as DNA: TGTGCCTGGAGTAAAAAGAGCTCCTACAATGAGCAGTTCTTC.

This chain joins TRBV4-1 and TRBJ2-5, with 8 bases that match TRBD2. The CDR3 has 16 amino acids. The V segment lost 1 base and the J segment 1 base; nucleotides outside the gene matches: 5. Germline loops: CDR1 MGHRA, CDR2 YSYEKL. The CDR3 DNA sequence: TGCGCCAGCAGCCAAGCCGGGGGGGGAGGCCAAGAGACCCAGTACTTC. It encodes CASSQAGGGGQETQYF.

The V and J genes are TRBV18 and TRBJ2-5; D may be TRBD1 (6 bases). Looked up from germline, CDR1 is KGHSH and CDR2 is LQKENI. The CDR3 has 15 amino acids. With 4 bases removed from V and 0 bases from J, the gap between germline ends came to 12 bases. Here the CDR3 DNA reads TGTGCCAGCTCACTATACAGGGCGGACCAAGAGACCCAGTACTTC. Protein sequence: CASSLYRADQETQYF.

This sequence joins TRBV5-1 and TRBJ1-4; no reliable D call. The CDR3 runs 16 residues. Germline V lookup: CDR1 SGHRS, CDR2 YFSETQ. V lost 3 bases and J 3 bases, leaving 15 bases between the germline ends. CDR3: CASSYFLLDSNEKLFF. The CDR3 nucleotides are TGCGCCAGCAGCTATTTCCTCTTAGACTCTAATGAAAAACTGTTTTTT.

V is TRBV12-2 and J is TRBJ2-5; TRBD2 is the table's D call and was not checked against the DNA. TRBV12-2 is recorded as a pseudogene. The CDR3 is 18 amino acids. CDR3 in amino acids: CASRPSGTRIPYQETQYF. The CDR3 region has the DNA TGTGCAAGTCGCCCCTCCGGGACTAGGATACCGTACCAAGAGACCCAGTACTTC.

The V gene is TRBV10-3, the J gene TRBJ1-6; a possible D gene is TRBD1 (6 bases). This CDR3 has 14 residues. Germline V gene data show CDR1 as ENHRY and CDR2 as SYGVKD. Trimming cost V 0 bases and J 13 bases, with 13 bases left between them. CDR3 protein: CAISESGRGRPLHF. The DNA of the CDR3 is TGTGCCATCAGTGAGTCTGGCAGGGGAAGGCCCCTCCACTTT.

This chain connects TRBV28 to TRBJ1-6; D possibly corresponds to TRBD1 (6 bases). CDR1 and CDR2 (germline): MDHEN, SYDVKM. The CDR3 sequence is 14 residues long. Trimming removed 10 bases at V and 8 bases at J, with 18 bases between. CDR3 nucleotide sequence: TGTGCCATGTCCCCCAGGGGTTCGGATTCACCCCTCCACTTT. It encodes CAMSPRGSDSPLHF.

This rearrangement joins TRBV7-2 to TRBJ2-3; TRBD2 agrees at 8 bases. The CDR3 is 18 residues long. Trimming took 4 bases from V and 2 from J; bases not matched to a gene: 14. Germline loops: CDR1 SGHTA, CDR2 FQGNSA. The CDR3 region is CASSSRPRVAGFTDTQYF. The DNA of the CDR3 is TGTGCCAGCAGCTCCCGCCCGAGAGTAGCGGGGTTCACAGATACGCAGTATTTT.

V gene TRBV5-6 combines with J gene TRBJ1-2; tentative D call: TRBD1 (6 bases). Germline V gene data show CDR1 as SGHDT and CDR2 as YYEEEE. The CDR3 length is 13 residues. Deletions cut 5 bases from V and 5 bases from J, with 13 bases between. CDR3 coding DNA: TGTGCCAGCAGTCCAGGGGATTCTTATGGCTACACCTTC. As protein: CASSPGDSYGYTF.

This chain connects TRBV18 to TRBJ1-5; maybe TRBD1 (6 bases). This CDR3 region has 15 residues. Deletions cut 2 bases from V and 3 bases from J, with 11 bases between. CDR1 and CDR2 from the germline V gene are KGHSH and LQKENI. The chain's CDR3 is CASSPSQGTNQPQHF. CDR3 bases: TGTGCCAGCTCACCATCACAGGGAACCAATCAGCCCCAGCATTTT.

Of note for this clone: Other DNA sequences from this sample encode an identical CDR3 as well. V is TRBV28 and J is TRBJ2-2, with 9 bases aligning to TRBD1. This CDR3 region has 14 residues. The germline V gene has CDR1 MDHEN and CDR2 SYDVKM. Trimming cost V 4 bases and J 5 bases; bases outside gene matches: 2. DNA for the CDR3: TGTGCCAGCAGTTCCGGACAGGGGACCGGGGAGCTGTTTTTT. Translation: CASSSGQGTGELFF.

The chain uses TRBV15 and TRBJ1-3; D might be TRBD1 (5 bases). This CDR3 region has 15 residues. V shed 0 bases and J shed 4 bases, with 10 bases lying between them. CDR1 is LNHNV and CDR2 is YYDKDF in the germline V gene (reference sequence). The CDR3 DNA reads as TGTGCCACCAGCAGAGATTGGGGCAGGGGAAACACCATATATTTT. This translates into CATSRDWGRGNTIYF.

The V and J genes are TRBV5-1 and TRBJ2-5; D unresolved. From germline, CDR1 is SGHRS and CDR2 YFSETQ. This CDR3 contains 12 residues. The V end was cut by 2 bases, the J end by 5 bases, with 7 bases between. In DNA, the CDR3 is TGCGCCAGCAGCTTTAGCTGGGAGACCCAGTACTTC. Its translation: CASSFSWETQYF.